A selection of T cell receptor beta chains follows, all from one sample in a study of blood T cell repertoires in COVID-19. Clones were sequenced by immunoSEQ multiplex PCR, and TCRdb holds only the in-frame ones, with some missing. The sample contains tens of thousands of clones, around 91% of which appear only once. The sequencing sample was made of peripheral blood. The receptors derive from a woman of 80 years or more with active or convalescent COVID-19. The CDR3 runs from the conserved cysteine through the conserved F or W. The D gene is left open where the match is weak. Size is stated for part of the rows, as once, few or many counts, or as a class when the clone is expanded.

CDR3 length: 16
V gene: TRBV27
J gene: TRBJ2-3
clone size: -
D gene: TRBD2
CDR3 DNA: TGTGCCCGAGGCGGGACTAGCGGGGCGAGCACAGATACGCAGTATTTT
CDR3 protein: CARGGTSGASTDTQYF

CDR3 length: 17
V gene: TRBV5-1
J gene: TRBJ2-6
clone size: -
D gene: -
CDR3 DNA: TGCGCCAGCAGCCCCACCGGGTCAAGCTCTGGGGCCAACGTCCTGACTTTC
CDR3 protein: CASSPTGSSSGANVLTF

CDR3 length: 12
V gene: TRBV28
J gene: TRBJ1-1
clone size: once
D gene: TRBD1
CDR3 DNA: TGTGCCATCTCAGGGGGCTGGTCTGAAGCTTTCTTT
CDR3 protein: CAISGGWSEAFF

CDR3 length: 15
V gene: TRBV28
J gene: TRBJ1-2
clone size: -
D gene: -
CDR3 DNA: TGTGCCAGCAGTTTATGGGAGGGGATCGACTATGGCTACACCTTC
CDR3 protein: CASSLWEGIDYGYTF

CDR3 length: 15
V gene: TRBV6-5
J gene: TRBJ2-7
clone size: -
D gene: TRBD1
CDR3 DNA: TGTGCCAGCAGTTACGGGACAGGGGGCATCTACGAGCAGTACTTC
CDR3 protein: CASSYGTGGIYEQYF

CDR3 length: 14
V gene: TRBV7-9
J gene: TRBJ2-3
clone size: -
D gene: -
CDR3 DNA: TGTGCCAGCAGCTTGGAGGGGTGGACAGATACGCAGTATTTT
CDR3 protein: CASSLEGWTDTQYF

CDR3 length: 18
V gene: TRBV28
J gene: TRBJ2-2
clone size: -
D gene: TRBD1
CDR3 DNA: TGTGCCAGCAGTTTATGCGAGAGGACAGGGGGCCTCACCGGGGAGCTGTTTTTT
CDR3 protein: CASSLCERTGGLTGELFF

CDR3 length: 12
V gene: TRBV5-1
J gene: TRBJ2-7
clone size: -
D gene: -
CDR3 DNA: TGCGCCAGCAGCTCAGGCTCCTACGAGCAGTACTTC
CDR3 protein: CASSSGSYEQYF

CDR3 length: 16
V gene: TRBV27
J gene: TRBJ2-4
clone size: few
D gene: TRBD1
CDR3 DNA: TGTGCCAGCAGTGGGAACGAGGGGGCGGTCAAAAACATTCAGTACTTC
CDR3 protein: CASSGNEGAVKNIQYF

CDR3 length: 16
V gene: TRBV27
J gene: TRBJ2-4
clone size: -
D gene: -
CDR3 DNA: TGTGCCAGCAGTCTCATACAGGCCCTAGCCAAAAACATTCAGTACTTC
CDR3 protein: CASSLIQALAKNIQYF

CDR3 length: 13
V gene: TRBV2
J gene: TRBJ2-2
clone size: -
D gene: -
CDR3 DNA: TGTGCCAGCCGGGTAGACTCGGCGGGGGAGCTGTTTTTT
CDR3 protein: CASRVDSAGELFF

CDR3 length: 14
V gene: TRBV2
J gene: TRBJ1-6
clone size: -
D gene: -
CDR3 DNA: TGTGCCAGCAGTCCGGACAGTGGCAATTCACCCCTCCACTTT
CDR3 protein: CASSPDSGNSPLHF

CDR3 length: 16
V gene: TRBV28
J gene: TRBJ1-1
clone size: -
D gene: -
CDR3 DNA: TGTGCCAGCAGTTCGCTACAGGGACGGATGAACACTGAAGCTTTCTTT
CDR3 protein: CASSSLQGRMNTEAFF

CDR3 length: 15
V gene: TRBV10-2
J gene: TRBJ2-1
clone size: -
D gene: -
CDR3 DNA: TGCGCCAGCAGGGCGGCGGGAAACTCCTACAATGAGCAGTTCTTC
CDR3 protein: CASRAAGNSYNEQFF

CDR3 length: 18
V gene: TRBV28
J gene: TRBJ1-3
clone size: -
D gene: -
CDR3 DNA: TGTGCCAGCAGTTTAGCGGTACAGGGTCGATTAATAGGAAACACCATATATTTT
CDR3 protein: CASSLAVQGRLIGNTIYF

CDR3 length: 13
V gene: TRBV27
J gene: TRBJ2-1
clone size: -
D gene: -
CDR3 DNA: TGTGCCAGCAGTTCCTCGCCTTCGGGTGAGCAGTTCTTC
CDR3 protein: CASSSSPSGEQFF

CDR3 length: 14
V gene: TRBV13
J gene: TRBJ2-3
clone size: -
D gene: -
CDR3 DNA: TGTGCCAGCAGCTTACCGCAGGGCGCAGATACGCAGTATTTT
CDR3 protein: CASSLPQGADTQYF

CDR3 length: 13
V gene: TRBV3-1/TRBV3-2
J gene: TRBJ1-2
clone size: -
D gene: -
CDR3 DNA: TGTGCCAGCAGCCAACGGGGGAACTATGGCTACACCTTC
CDR3 protein: CASSQRGNYGYTF

CDR3 length: 15
V gene: TRBV19
J gene: TRBJ1-5
clone size: -
D gene: -
CDR3 DNA: TGTGCCAGTAGTCAGGCGGCACAGGGTAATCAGCCCCAGCATTTT
CDR3 protein: CASSQAAQGNQPQHF

CDR3 length: 14
V gene: TRBV6-5
J gene: TRBJ1-1
clone size: -
D gene: -
CDR3 DNA: TGTGCCAGCAGACTCCTAGACAGAAACACTGAAGCTTTCTTT
CDR3 protein: CASRLLDRNTEAFF

CDR3 length: 16
V gene: TRBV11-2
J gene: TRBJ1-1
clone size: once
D gene: -
CDR3 DNA: TGTGCCAGCAGCTTAGAGCCCCCCCCCTCGGGATCCGAAGCTTTCTTT
CDR3 protein: CASSLEPPPSGSEAFF

CDR3 length: 15
V gene: TRBV19
J gene: TRBJ1-1
clone size: -
D gene: TRBD1
CDR3 DNA: TGTGCCAGTAGCAAACAGGGGGGGAGTGGGACTGAAGCTTTCTTT
CDR3 protein: CASSKQGGSGTEAFF

CDR3 length: 15
V gene: TRBV27
J gene: TRBJ1-3
clone size: -
D gene: -
CDR3 DNA: TGTGCCAGCAGTTTATTCTATAACAGTAGGAACACCATATATTTT
CDR3 protein: CASSLFYNSRNTIYF

CDR3 length: 14
V gene: TRBV5-1
J gene: TRBJ2-1
clone size: -
D gene: -
CDR3 DNA: TGCGCCAGCAGCTTCGGCGGGGACGGAAATGAGCAGTTCTTC
CDR3 protein: CASSFGGDGNEQFF

CDR3 length: 12
V gene: TRBV10-3
J gene: TRBJ1-1
clone size: -
D gene: -
CDR3 DNA: TGTGCCATCGGGCAGGGGAACACTGAAGCTTTCTTT
CDR3 protein: CAIGQGNTEAFF

CDR3 length: 13
V gene: TRBV5-1
J gene: TRBJ2-7
clone size: -
D gene: TRBD1
CDR3 DNA: TGCGCCAGCAGGAAGGACAGGCCCCACGAGCAGTACTTC
CDR3 protein: CASRKDRPHEQYF

CDR3 length: 14
V gene: TRBV27
J gene: TRBJ1-1
clone size: -
D gene: -
CDR3 DNA: TGTGCCAGCAGTCCCGATCATCGAGGGAATGAAGCTTTCTTT
CDR3 protein: CASSPDHRGNEAFF

CDR3 length: 14
V gene: TRBV28
J gene: TRBJ2-5
clone size: -
D gene: -
CDR3 DNA: TGTGCCAGCAGTTTCGGACACCGCCAAGAGACCCAGTACTTC
CDR3 protein: CASSFGHRQETQYF

CDR3 length: 19
V gene: TRBV6-1
J gene: TRBJ2-6
clone size: -
D gene: TRBD1
CDR3 DNA: TGTGCCAGCAGTGTTAGACCGGGACAGGGGAATTCTGGGGCCAACGTCCTGACTTTC
CDR3 protein: CASSVRPGQGNSGANVLTF

CDR3 length: 16
V gene: TRBV27
J gene: TRBJ2-3
clone size: -
D gene: TRBD2
CDR3 DNA: TGTGCCAGCAGTTTCCGGACTAGCGGGTATGAAGATACGCAGTATTTT
CDR3 protein: CASSFRTSGYEDTQYF

CDR3 length: 16
V gene: TRBV7-2
J gene: TRBJ2-7
clone size: -
D gene: TRBD2
CDR3 DNA: TGTGCCAGCAGCTTAGAACCACTAGCGGGAGGAACGAAGCAGTACTTC
CDR3 protein: CASSLEPLAGGTKQYF

CDR3 length: 14
V gene: TRBV5-1
J gene: TRBJ1-3
clone size: once
D gene: TRBD1
CDR3 DNA: TGCGCCAGCAGCTTGGGGGGACAGCTCGCAACCATATATTTT
CDR3 protein: CASSLGGQLATIYF

CDR3 length: 14
V gene: TRBV28
J gene: TRBJ2-5
clone size: few
D gene: -
CDR3 DNA: TGTGCCAGCAGTTTATATCCGGGGGAAGAGACCCAGTACTTC
CDR3 protein: CASSLYPGEETQYF

CDR3 length: 16
V gene: TRBV12-5
J gene: TRBJ2-6
clone size: -
D gene: -
CDR3 DNA: TGTGCTAGTGGTTTGGTAGCCGGGGCTGGGGCCAACGTCCTGACTTTC
CDR3 protein: CASGLVAGAGANVLTF

CDR3 length: 13
V gene: TRBV3-1/TRBV3-2
J gene: TRBJ1-2
clone size: -
D gene: TRBD1
CDR3 DNA: TGTGCCAGCAGTCCCGACAGGGACGGTGGCTACACCTTC
CDR3 protein: CASSPDRDGGYTF

CDR3 length: 17
V gene: TRBV11-2
J gene: TRBJ1-3
clone size: -
D gene: -
CDR3 DNA: TGTGCCAGCAGCTTATTGAGTCAGGAATTATCTGGAAACACCATATATTTT
CDR3 protein: CASSLLSQELSGNTIYF

CDR3 length: 15
V gene: TRBV28
J gene: TRBJ2-1
clone size: -
D gene: TRBD1
CDR3 DNA: TGTGCCAGCAACCTCAGGGGGACATCCTACAATGAGCAGTTCTTC
CDR3 protein: CASNLRGTSYNEQFF

CDR3 length: 14
V gene: TRBV19
J gene: TRBJ2-2
clone size: -
D gene: -
CDR3 DNA: TGTGCCAGTAGTGGGAGGGGGGACACCGGGGAGCTGTTTTTT
CDR3 protein: CASSGRGDTGELFF

CDR3 length: 15
V gene: TRBV7-8
J gene: TRBJ1-6
clone size: -
D gene: -
CDR3 DNA: TGTGCCAGCAGCTTAGGCAGGGTCGGAGGGTCACCCCTCCACTTT
CDR3 protein: CASSLGRVGGSPLHF

CDR3 length: 14
V gene: TRBV28
J gene: TRBJ2-5
clone size: -
D gene: -
CDR3 DNA: TGTGCCAGCAGTTTATACGGGTATGAAGAGACCCAGTACTTC
CDR3 protein: CASSLYGYEETQYF

CDR3 length: 15
V gene: TRBV18
J gene: TRBJ1-1
clone size: once
D gene: -
CDR3 DNA: TGTGCCAGCTCACCACTTTCTCCGGGACAAGTTGAAGCTTTCTTT
CDR3 protein: CASSPLSPGQVEAFF

CDR3 length: 13
V gene: TRBV28
J gene: TRBJ2-7
clone size: -
D gene: -
CDR3 DNA: TGTGCCAGCAGTTTCGGGTCCCTTTACGAGCAGTACTTC
CDR3 protein: CASSFGSLYEQYF

CDR3 length: 12
V gene: TRBV3-1/TRBV3-2
J gene: TRBJ2-1
clone size: -
D gene: -
CDR3 DNA: TGTGCCAGCAGCCCAAGGAGGTATGAGCAGTTCTTC
CDR3 protein: CASSPRRYEQFF

CDR3 length: 16
V gene: TRBV6-5
J gene: TRBJ1-3
clone size: -
D gene: TRBD1
CDR3 DNA: TGTGCCAGCAGTTTGGGACAGGGTCTCTTTGGAAACACCATATATTTT
CDR3 protein: CASSLGQGLFGNTIYF

CDR3 length: 13
V gene: TRBV29-1
J gene: TRBJ1-4
clone size: -
D gene: -
CDR3 DNA: TGCAGCGTTTCTAGCGCGACTAATGAAAAACTGTTTTTT
CDR3 protein: CSVSSATNEKLFF

CDR3 length: 15
V gene: TRBV28
J gene: TRBJ1-4
clone size: once
D gene: -
CDR3 DNA: TGTGCCAGCAGTTTAGACCCTCTAGATGGAGAAAAACTGTTTTTT
CDR3 protein: CASSLDPLDGEKLFF

CDR3 length: 13
V gene: TRBV6-2/TRBV6-3
J gene: TRBJ2-7
clone size: -
D gene: -
CDR3 DNA: TGTGCCAGCAGTAGACAGTTCCCCTACGAGCAGTACTTC
CDR3 protein: CASSRQFPYEQYF

CDR3 length: 15
V gene: TRBV9
J gene: TRBJ2-4
clone size: -
D gene: TRBD2
CDR3 DNA: TGTGCCAGCAGCGTAAACGGACTAGTGACTGACATTCAGTACTTC
CDR3 protein: CASSVNGLVTDIQYF

CDR3 length: 16
V gene: TRBV27
J gene: TRBJ2-7
clone size: -
D gene: -
CDR3 DNA: TGTGCCAGCAGTTTATTAAAGGGGCCAGGGACCTACGAGCAGTACTTC
CDR3 protein: CASSLLKGPGTYEQYF